This TCR beta chain was observed in a study of blood T cells in healthy people across ages. V was pared by 0 bases and J by 9 bases, with 9 bases between. This CDR3 comprises 13 residues. In germline, CDR1 is MNHNY, CDR2 SVGAGI (reference sequence). A sample-barcoded 5' primer and a J-beta primer mix were used in a second PCR of roughly 6 to 11 cycles. TCRdb ran MiXCR on the 5' RACE reads and lists one entry per CDR3 protein. The table records 800,000 to 1,300,000 distinct CDR3 sequences, almost 25% of them present only once. This clonotype was seen only a few times. These records were also assigned to another study, of T cells of mothers and their children. That work adds: Study donors consisted of a few healthy Caucasian mothers and their six children. Each child contributed approximately 3.3 million TCR beta CDR3 reads, while each mother contributed over 9.5 million. Thymic selection molds TCR recombination output in much the same way for related pairs as for unrelated pairs.

The rearrangement links TRBV6-6 to TRBJ2-4; tentatively, D is TRBD1 or TRBD2 (5 bases each). Sequenced input: blood. The clonotype comes from a girl aged 2 to 9 in good health. The CDR3 reads CASSYSKGTIQYF. The CDR3 DNA reads TGTGCCAGCAGTTACTCGAAGGGGACCATTCAGTACTTC.